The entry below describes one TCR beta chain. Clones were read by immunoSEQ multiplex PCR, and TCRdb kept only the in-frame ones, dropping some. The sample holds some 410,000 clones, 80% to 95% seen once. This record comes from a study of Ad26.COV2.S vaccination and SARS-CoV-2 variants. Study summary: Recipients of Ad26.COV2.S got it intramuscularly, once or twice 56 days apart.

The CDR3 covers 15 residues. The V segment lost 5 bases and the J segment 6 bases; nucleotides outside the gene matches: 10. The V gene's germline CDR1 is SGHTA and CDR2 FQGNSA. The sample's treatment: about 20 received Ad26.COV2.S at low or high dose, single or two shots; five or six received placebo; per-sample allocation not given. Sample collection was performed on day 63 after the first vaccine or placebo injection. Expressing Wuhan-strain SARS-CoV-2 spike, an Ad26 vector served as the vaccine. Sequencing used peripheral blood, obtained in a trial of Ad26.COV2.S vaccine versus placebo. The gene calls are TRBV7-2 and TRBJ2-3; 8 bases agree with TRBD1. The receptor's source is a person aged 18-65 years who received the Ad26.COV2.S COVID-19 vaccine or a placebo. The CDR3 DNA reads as TGTGCCAGCAGCCCGGACCGACAGGGGCAGGATACGCAGTATTTT. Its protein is CASSPDRQGQDTQYF.